The clone carrying this T cell receptor (beta chain) was counted a few times. Its antigen is not known. Profiled with immunoSEQ multiplex PCR; TCRdb holds only in-frame clones, not every one. The sample lists 60,000 or so clones; approximately 82% were seen once. This sample stems from a study of OX40 agonist ivuxolimab in advanced cancers. On the study more broadly: Six ivuxolimab dose levels, 0.01 to 10 mg/kg, were given intravenously every 2 weeks. Study conclusions and caveats: No determination was made of the antigen specificity of the expanded peripheral T cells. Some patients without response likewise showed low normalized clonal expansion.

Samples of blood were obtained at baseline, on cycle 4 day 1, and on cycle 7 day 1. Specimen: CD4+ or CD8+ T cells sorted from blood, collected in a trial of the OX40 agonist ivuxolimab. This receptor was taken from an adult with an advanced solid tumor such as melanoma, head and neck, liver or kidney cancer.

This CDR3 reads CASSIIEQNQPQHF. As DNA, the CDR3 is TGTGCCAGTAGTATAATAGAACAGAATCAGCCCCAGCATTTT. The chain combines TRBV19 with TRBJ1-5; D gene unclear. The germline V gene encodes CDR1 LNHDA and CDR2 SQIVND (reference sequence). The CDR3 runs to 14 residues. V was pared by 2 bases and J by 4 bases, with 9 bases between.